These T cell receptor beta chains were read from a single sample in a study of blood T cell repertoires in COVID-19. Only in-frame clones appear in the TCRdb table, and some are missing; sequencing was by immunoSEQ multiplex PCR. The sample contains tens of thousands of clones, about 86% of which appear only once. Sequencing used peripheral blood. The source of these receptors is a man aged 35-49 years with acute or convalescent COVID-19. CDR3s include the opening cysteine and the closing phenylalanine or tryptophan. The D gene is left open where the match is weak. Expanded clones get a size class; other rows say once, few or many, or leave the size out.

v_gene: TRBV14; d_gene: .; j_gene: TRBJ2-1; abundance: .; CDR3nt: TGTGCCAGCAGCCAAATCAGGGAAGGGGAGCAGTTCTTC; CDR3aa: CASSQIREGEQFF
v_gene: TRBV6-5; d_gene: .; j_gene: TRBJ1-1; abundance: .; CDR3nt: TGTGCCAGCAGAGATACGGAGGGGTTGGCCACTGAAGCTTTCTTT; CDR3aa: CASRDTEGLATEAFF
v_gene: TRBV7-9; d_gene: TRBD1; j_gene: TRBJ2-7; abundance: .; CDR3nt: TGTGCCAGCAGCACCGGACAGGGGAGGCACGAGCAGTACTTC; CDR3aa: CASSTGQGRHEQYF
v_gene: TRBV29-1; d_gene: .; j_gene: TRBJ1-2; abundance: once; CDR3nt: TGCAGCGTTGAAGATCGCGGGACGGGACGGTATGGCTACACCTTC; CDR3aa: CSVEDRGTGRYGYTF
v_gene: TRBV10-3; d_gene: .; j_gene: TRBJ1-1; abundance: .; CDR3nt: TGTGCCATCAGGGGGAGTTTGAGGAACACTGAAGCTTTCTTT; CDR3aa: CAIRGSLRNTEAFF
v_gene: TRBV28; d_gene: TRBD1; j_gene: TRBJ1-2; abundance: few; CDR3nt: TGTGCCAGCAGTTCTCCCGGACAGGGCCGTTCGGGCGCTGGCTACACCTTC; CDR3aa: CASSSPGQGRSGAGYTF
v_gene: TRBV27; d_gene: .; j_gene: TRBJ1-6; abundance: once; CDR3nt: TGTGCCAGCAGTTTATCGCTTGGAGCACCCCTCCACTTT; CDR3aa: CASSLSLGAPLHF
v_gene: TRBV2; d_gene: TRBD1; j_gene: TRBJ2-6; abundance: .; CDR3nt: TGTGCCAGCAGTGGTGTGACAGGGGAGACCTCTGGGGCCAACGTCCTGACTTTC; CDR3aa: CASSGVTGETSGANVLTF
v_gene: TRBV11-3; d_gene: .; j_gene: TRBJ1-2; abundance: .; CDR3nt: TGTGCCAGCAGCATAGGCCAGGGGCTGATCTATGGCTACACCTTC; CDR3aa: CASSIGQGLIYGYTF
v_gene: TRBV11-2; d_gene: TRBD1; j_gene: TRBJ1-1; abundance: .; CDR3nt: TGTGCCAGCAGCCCGACAGGGGGCCCGTTGAACACTGAAGCTTTCTTT; CDR3aa: CASSPTGGPLNTEAFF
v_gene: TRBV21-1; d_gene: .; j_gene: TRBJ2-5; abundance: once; CDR3nt: TGTGCCAGCAGCAAACTGCCGGGGGGGCCAGAGACCCAGTACTTC; CDR3aa: CASSKLPGGPETQYF
v_gene: TRBV14; d_gene: .; j_gene: TRBJ2-3; abundance: .; CDR3nt: TGTGCCAGCAGCTTTCGCCGGGACAAAGGAGATACGCAGTATTTT; CDR3aa: CASSFRRDKGDTQYF
v_gene: TRBV5-1; d_gene: .; j_gene: TRBJ2-7; abundance: few; CDR3nt: TGCGCCAGCAGCCATCGGGGGAGCTCCTACGAGCAGTACTTC; CDR3aa: CASSHRGSSYEQYF
v_gene: TRBV6-5; d_gene: .; j_gene: TRBJ2-1; abundance: .; CDR3nt: TGTGCCAGCAGTTACGGGGGGAGCTCCTACAATGAGCAGTTCTTC; CDR3aa: CASSYGGSSYNEQFF
v_gene: TRBV7-3; d_gene: TRBD2; j_gene: TRBJ2-3; abundance: .; CDR3nt: TGTGCCAGCAGCTCAAGCGGGGGGGTCACAGATACGCAGTATTTT; CDR3aa: CASSSSGGVTDTQYF
v_gene: TRBV10-1; d_gene: .; j_gene: TRBJ1-1; abundance: .; CDR3nt: TGCGCCAGCAAGGGCAGGGCGCACACTGAAGCTTTCTTT; CDR3aa: CASKGRAHTEAFF
v_gene: TRBV6-5; d_gene: TRBD1; j_gene: TRBJ1-6; abundance: few; CDR3nt: TGTGCCAGCAGTTACTCGGGACAGGGAGATAATTCACCCCTCCACTTT; CDR3aa: CASSYSGQGDNSPLHF
v_gene: TRBV7-3; d_gene: .; j_gene: TRBJ2-2; abundance: .; CDR3nt: TGTGCCAGCAGCCCTCGGGGGTCAACGAACACCGGGGAGCTGTTTTTT; CDR3aa: CASSPRGSTNTGELFF
v_gene: TRBV6-6; d_gene: TRBD1; j_gene: TRBJ2-5; abundance: .; CDR3nt: TGTGCCAGCAGTCGCGGGACAGGTCAATTGGGGCAAGAGACCCAGTACTTC; CDR3aa: CASSRGTGQLGQETQYF
v_gene: TRBV18; d_gene: .; j_gene: TRBJ2-7; abundance: .; CDR3nt: TGTGCCAGCTCACTAGAGATGGTGGAGGAGCAGTACTTC; CDR3aa: CASSLEMVEEQYF
v_gene: TRBV7-2; d_gene: TRBD1; j_gene: TRBJ1-2; abundance: .; CDR3nt: TGTGCCAGCAGCCCTGACAGGGACTATGGCTACACCTTC; CDR3aa: CASSPDRDYGYTF
v_gene: TRBV5-1; d_gene: .; j_gene: TRBJ2-7; abundance: once; CDR3nt: TGCGCCAGCAGCTTGACAGGGTTGGGCGAGCAGTACTTC; CDR3aa: CASSLTGLGEQYF
v_gene: TRBV25-1; d_gene: .; j_gene: TRBJ1-1; abundance: .; CDR3nt: TGTGCCAGCAGAAGGGGGAACACTGAAGCTTTCTTT; CDR3aa: CASRRGNTEAFF
v_gene: TRBV7-9; d_gene: TRBD1; j_gene: TRBJ1-2; abundance: .; CDR3nt: TGTGCCAGCAGCCCAACAGGGGCCACCTATGGCTACACCTTC; CDR3aa: CASSPTGATYGYTF
v_gene: TRBV3-1/TRBV3-2; d_gene: TRBD1; j_gene: TRBJ1-1; abundance: .; CDR3nt: TGTGCCAGCAGCCAACGGACAGGTCGGACTGAAGCTTTCTTT; CDR3aa: CASSQRTGRTEAFF
v_gene: TRBV3-1/TRBV3-2; d_gene: .; j_gene: TRBJ1-2; abundance: .; CDR3nt: TGTGCCAGCAGCCAAGTTGCGAACTATGGCTACACCTTC; CDR3aa: CASSQVANYGYTF
v_gene: TRBV28; d_gene: .; j_gene: TRBJ2-7; abundance: .; CDR3nt: TGTGCCAGCAGCATACTATCCTACGAGCAGTACTTC; CDR3aa: CASSILSYEQYF
v_gene: TRBV9; d_gene: .; j_gene: TRBJ2-5; abundance: .; CDR3nt: TGTGCCAGCAGCGAAGGTTTAGGTGGGGGGGAGACCCAGTACTTC; CDR3aa: CASSEGLGGGETQYF
v_gene: TRBV19; d_gene: .; j_gene: TRBJ2-7; abundance: .; CDR3nt: TGTGCCAGTAGAAATACAGGGATCGGCGAGCAGTACTTC; CDR3aa: CASRNTGIGEQYF
v_gene: TRBV30; d_gene: .; j_gene: TRBJ1-6; abundance: .; CDR3nt: TGTGCCTGGAGGGTTCTAGGGGTGGACGGTTCACCCCTCCACTTT; CDR3aa: CAWRVLGVDGSPLHF
v_gene: TRBV5-4; d_gene: TRBD2; j_gene: TRBJ2-7; abundance: .; CDR3nt: TGTGCCAGCAGATCTAGCGGGGGGGCCTACGAGCAGTACTTC; CDR3aa: CASRSSGGAYEQYF
v_gene: TRBV24-1; d_gene: TRBD1; j_gene: TRBJ1-4; abundance: .; CDR3nt: TGTGCCACCAGTGATTCCGGGACAGGGCATGAAAAACTGTTTTTT; CDR3aa: CATSDSGTGHEKLFF
v_gene: TRBV24-1; d_gene: TRBD2; j_gene: TRBJ2-1; abundance: .; CDR3nt: TGTGCCACCAGTAGGACTAGCGGGAATGAGCAGTTCTTC; CDR3aa: CATSRTSGNEQFF
v_gene: TRBV9; d_gene: TRBD2; j_gene: TRBJ2-1; abundance: .; CDR3nt: TGTGCCAGCAGCGTATGGACTAGCGGGGTTGCTGAGCAGTTCTTC; CDR3aa: CASSVWTSGVAEQFF
v_gene: TRBV27; d_gene: .; j_gene: TRBJ2-5; abundance: .; CDR3nt: TGTGCCAGCAGTTTCGGTGGGACCCAGTACTTC; CDR3aa: CASSFGGTQYF
v_gene: TRBV6-5; d_gene: .; j_gene: TRBJ1-5; abundance: .; CDR3nt: TGTGCCACGGGGAGGGAGGTAGGGCAGCCCCAGCATTTT; CDR3aa: CATGREVGQPQHF
v_gene: TRBV19; d_gene: TRBD1; j_gene: TRBJ1-5; abundance: .; CDR3nt: TGTGCCAGTAGTATCGCCGGGACAGGGGTACAGCCCCAGCATTTT; CDR3aa: CASSIAGTGVQPQHF
v_gene: TRBV19; d_gene: TRBD1; j_gene: TRBJ2-7; abundance: once; CDR3nt: TGTGCCAGTAGTATAAGATGGGACAGGGGGAATCACGAGCAGTACTTC; CDR3aa: CASSIRWDRGNHEQYF
v_gene: TRBV11-3; d_gene: TRBD1; j_gene: TRBJ1-2; abundance: .; CDR3nt: TGTGCCAGCAGCTTGGGGGACAGGGGTTTCTATGGCTACACCTTC; CDR3aa: CASSLGDRGFYGYTF
v_gene: TRBV7-2; d_gene: .; j_gene: TRBJ1-3; abundance: few; CDR3nt: TGTGCCAGCAGCCCGGAGAAGGGGCGTAGAAACACCATATATTTT; CDR3aa: CASSPEKGRRNTIYF
v_gene: TRBV4-1; d_gene: .; j_gene: TRBJ2-3; abundance: .; CDR3nt: TGCGCCAGCAGCCAGGGACTCGTATCACCCGATACGCAGTATTTT; CDR3aa: CASSQGLVSPDTQYF
v_gene: TRBV7-2; d_gene: .; j_gene: TRBJ1-5; abundance: .; CDR3nt: TGTGCCAGCAGCTTGGGGGGTTGGCAGCCCCAGCATTTT; CDR3aa: CASSLGGWQPQHF
v_gene: TRBV4-1; d_gene: TRBD2; j_gene: TRBJ2-2; abundance: .; CDR3nt: TGCGCCAGCAGCCAAGATTCAGCGGGGGTCGGGGAGCTGTTTTTT; CDR3aa: CASSQDSAGVGELFF
v_gene: TRBV11-3; d_gene: TRBD1; j_gene: TRBJ1-1; abundance: .; CDR3nt: TGTGCCAGCAGCTTAGGGGGTGGACAGGAGAACACTGAAGCTTTCTTT; CDR3aa: CASSLGGGQENTEAFF
v_gene: TRBV6-2/TRBV6-3; d_gene: TRBD1; j_gene: TRBJ1-1; abundance: .; CDR3nt: TGTGCCAGCAGTCCCCCCCAGACAGGGAGTAGGCCTGAAGCTTTCTTT; CDR3aa: CASSPPQTGSRPEAFF
v_gene: TRBV10-1; d_gene: .; j_gene: TRBJ2-2; abundance: few; CDR3nt: TGCGCCGCCGGGGGGCGACAATTACAGGGTCATACAGACACCGGGGAGCTGTTTTTT; CDR3aa: CAAGGRQLQGHTDTGELFF
v_gene: TRBV9; d_gene: .; j_gene: TRBJ1-1; abundance: .; CDR3nt: TGTGCCAGCGCTCGGGGGGGCAAATTTGCTTTCTTT; CDR3aa: CASARGGKFAFF
v_gene: TRBV7-9; d_gene: .; j_gene: TRBJ2-3; abundance: .; CDR3nt: TGTGCCAGCAGGGGGGGATACACAGATACGCAGTATTTT; CDR3aa: CASRGGYTDTQYF
v_gene: TRBV30; d_gene: .; j_gene: TRBJ1-5; abundance: .; CDR3nt: TGTGCCTGGGGCGAGGAAAACAATCAGCCCCAGCATTTT; CDR3aa: CAWGEENNQPQHF
v_gene: TRBV4-1; d_gene: TRBD2; j_gene: TRBJ2-4; abundance: once; CDR3nt: TGCGCCAGCAGCCAAGGACTAGCGGGGGGCTTAGCCAAAAACATTCAGTACTTC; CDR3aa: CASSQGLAGGLAKNIQYF
v_gene: TRBV6-5; d_gene: TRBD2; j_gene: TRBJ2-7; abundance: .; CDR3nt: TGTGCCAGCAAACCCTGGGGGGGTGGATACGAGCAGTACTTC; CDR3aa: CASKPWGGGYEQYF
v_gene: TRBV24-1; d_gene: .; j_gene: TRBJ1-2; abundance: .; CDR3nt: TGTGCCACCAGTGACCCCGCGGGGAGGGACGCTAACTATGGCTACACCTTC; CDR3aa: CATSDPAGRDANYGYTF
v_gene: TRBV3-1/TRBV3-2; d_gene: TRBD2; j_gene: TRBJ2-5; abundance: .; CDR3nt: TGTGCCAGCAGCCTTTGGGTAGCGGGGGATGAGACCCAGTACTTC; CDR3aa: CASSLWVAGDETQYF
v_gene: TRBV11-3; d_gene: .; j_gene: TRBJ1-2; abundance: .; CDR3nt: TGTGCCAGCAGCTTGGGAGACACGTATTCCACCTTC; CDR3aa: CASSLGDTYSTF
v_gene: TRBV27; d_gene: TRBD1; j_gene: TRBJ2-1; abundance: .; CDR3nt: TGTGCCAGCAGCAGGGGGTCCAGCTACAATGAGCAGTTCTTC; CDR3aa: CASSRGSSYNEQFF